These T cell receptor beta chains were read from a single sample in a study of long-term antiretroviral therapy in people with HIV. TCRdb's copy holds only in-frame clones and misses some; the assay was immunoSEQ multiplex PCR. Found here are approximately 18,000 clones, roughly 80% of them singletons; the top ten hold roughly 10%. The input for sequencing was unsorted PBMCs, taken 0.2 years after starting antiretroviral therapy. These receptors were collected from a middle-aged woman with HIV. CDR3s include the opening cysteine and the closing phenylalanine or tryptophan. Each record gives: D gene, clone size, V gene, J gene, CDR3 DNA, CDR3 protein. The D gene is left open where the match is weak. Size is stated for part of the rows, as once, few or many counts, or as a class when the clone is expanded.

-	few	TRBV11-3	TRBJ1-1	TGTGCCAGCAGCCCCGATGGGGGCCTGAACACTGAAGCTTTCTTT	CASSPDGGLNTEAFF
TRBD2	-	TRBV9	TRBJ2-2	TGTGCCAGCAGCCCGACTAGCGGGAGGGCCACCGGGGAGCTGTTTTTT	CASSPTSGRATGELFF
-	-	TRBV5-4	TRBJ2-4	TGTGCCAGCAGCGACCGGGAAAACATTCAGTACTTC	CASSDRENIQYF
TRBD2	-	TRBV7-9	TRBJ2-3	TGTGCCAGCAGCCCACCGTTTAGCGGGAGGGCTAGCACAGATACGCAGTATTTT	CASSPPFSGRASTDTQYF
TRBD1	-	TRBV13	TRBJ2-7	TGTGCCAGCAGCTCGCGGGACAGGGGAGACGAGCAGTACTTC	CASSSRDRGDEQYF
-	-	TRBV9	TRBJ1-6	TGTGCCAGCAGCGTAGTTTCGGACCGATATAATTCACCCCTCCACTTT	CASSVVSDRYNSPLHF
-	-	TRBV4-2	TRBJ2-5	TGTGCCAGCAGCCAACCGACTGCGTACCAAGAGACCCAGTACTTC	CASSQPTAYQETQYF
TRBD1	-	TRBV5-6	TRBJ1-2	TGTGCCAGCAGCCCCCAGGGGGCAAGTGGCTACACCTTC	CASSPQGASGYTF
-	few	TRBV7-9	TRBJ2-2	TGTGCCAGCAGCTTAGACAGGGCCACCGGGGAGCTGTTTTTT	CASSLDRATGELFF
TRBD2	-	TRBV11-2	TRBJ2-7	TGTGCCAGCAGGGCGGGACTAACCTACGAGCAGTACTTC	CASRAGLTYEQYF
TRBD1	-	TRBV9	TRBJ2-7	TGTGCCAGCAGCCCCGGGACAGGAGCCTACGAGCAGTACTTC	CASSPGTGAYEQYF
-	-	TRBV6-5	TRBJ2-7	TGTGCCAGCAGCCAATTAACCGGGGGAACCTACGAGCAGTACTTC	CASSQLTGGTYEQYF
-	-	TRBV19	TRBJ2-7	TGTGCCAGTAGTCCTTCCGGGTGGAATTCCTACGAGCAGTACTTC	CASSPSGWNSYEQYF